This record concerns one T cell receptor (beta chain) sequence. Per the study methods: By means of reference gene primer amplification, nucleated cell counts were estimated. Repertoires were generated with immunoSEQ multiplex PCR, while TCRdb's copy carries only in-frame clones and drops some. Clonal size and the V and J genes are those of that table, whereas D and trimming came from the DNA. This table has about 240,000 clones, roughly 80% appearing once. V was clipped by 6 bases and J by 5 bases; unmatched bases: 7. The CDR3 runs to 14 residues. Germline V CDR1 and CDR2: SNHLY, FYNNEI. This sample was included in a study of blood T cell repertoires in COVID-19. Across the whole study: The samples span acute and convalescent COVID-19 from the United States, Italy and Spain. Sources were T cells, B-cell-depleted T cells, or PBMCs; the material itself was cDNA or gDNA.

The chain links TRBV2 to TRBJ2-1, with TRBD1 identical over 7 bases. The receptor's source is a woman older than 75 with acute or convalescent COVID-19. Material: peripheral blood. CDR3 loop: CASSGTVGDNEQFF. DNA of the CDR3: TGTGCCAGCAGCGGGACAGTGGGTGACAATGAGCAGTTCTTC.